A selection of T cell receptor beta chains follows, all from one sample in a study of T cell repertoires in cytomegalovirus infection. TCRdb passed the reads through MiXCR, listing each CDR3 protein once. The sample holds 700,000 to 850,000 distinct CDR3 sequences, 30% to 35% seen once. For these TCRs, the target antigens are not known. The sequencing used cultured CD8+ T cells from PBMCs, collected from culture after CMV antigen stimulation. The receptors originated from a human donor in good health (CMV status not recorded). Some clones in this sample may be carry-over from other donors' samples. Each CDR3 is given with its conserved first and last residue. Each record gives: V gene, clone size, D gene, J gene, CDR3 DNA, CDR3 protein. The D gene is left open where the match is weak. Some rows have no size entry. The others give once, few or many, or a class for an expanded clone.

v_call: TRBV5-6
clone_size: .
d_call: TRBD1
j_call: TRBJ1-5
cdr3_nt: TGTGCCAGCAGCGTACAGGGGTGGCCCCAGCATTTT
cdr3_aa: CASSVQGWPQHF

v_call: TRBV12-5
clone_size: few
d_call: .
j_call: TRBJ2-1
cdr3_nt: TGTGCTAGTGGTTTCCCCAATGAGCAGTTCTTC
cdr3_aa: CASGFPNEQFF

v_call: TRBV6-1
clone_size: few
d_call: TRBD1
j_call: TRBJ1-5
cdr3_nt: TGTGCCAGCAGTGATTGGACAGGGCAGAGCAATCAGCCCCAGCATTTT
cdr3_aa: CASSDWTGQSNQPQHF

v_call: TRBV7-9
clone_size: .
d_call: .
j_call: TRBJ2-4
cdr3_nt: TGTGCCAGCAGCGGAACCTGGACAGAAACCGAGGCCAAAAACATTCAGTACTTC
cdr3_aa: CASSGTWTETEAKNIQYF

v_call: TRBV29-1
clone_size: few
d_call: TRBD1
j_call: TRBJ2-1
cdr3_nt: TGCAGCGTTGAAGGCTGGACAGGGGGCGCGTACAATGAGCAGTTCTTC
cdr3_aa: CSVEGWTGGAYNEQFF

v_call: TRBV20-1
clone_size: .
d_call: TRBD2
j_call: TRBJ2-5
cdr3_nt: TGCAGTGCGCGTCTAGCGGGGGAGTACCAAGAGACCCAGTACTTC
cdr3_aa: CSARLAGEYQETQYF

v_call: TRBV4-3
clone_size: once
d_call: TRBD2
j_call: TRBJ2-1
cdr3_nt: TGCGCCAGCAGCCCTTTTGGACTAGCGGGGAATCCTTACAATGAGCAGTTCTTC
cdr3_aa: CASSPFGLAGNPYNEQFF

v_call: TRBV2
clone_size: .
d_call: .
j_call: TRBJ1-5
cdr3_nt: TGTGCCAGCAGCGTCGAGGCCAGCTTTCATAGCAATCAGCCCCAGCATTTT
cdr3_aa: CASSVEASFHSNQPQHF

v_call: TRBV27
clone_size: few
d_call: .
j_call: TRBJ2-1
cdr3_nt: TGTGCCAGCAGTTCCCCGGACTGGGAGCAGTTCTTC
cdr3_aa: CASSSPDWEQFF

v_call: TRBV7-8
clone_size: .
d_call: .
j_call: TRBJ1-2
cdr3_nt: TGTGCCAGCAGTTTAGAGGCAGTCGGAGGCTATGGCTACACCTTC
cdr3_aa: CASSLEAVGGYGYTF

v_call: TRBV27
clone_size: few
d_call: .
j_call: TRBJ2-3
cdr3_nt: TGTGCCAGCAGTCAAGGGGCCTTCCCCACAGATACGCAGTATTTT
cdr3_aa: CASSQGAFPTDTQYF

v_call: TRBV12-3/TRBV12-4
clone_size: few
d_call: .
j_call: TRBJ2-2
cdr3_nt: TGTGCCAGCAGTTTAGTGGAGGGACACACCGGGGAGCTGTTTTTT
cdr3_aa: CASSLVEGHTGELFF

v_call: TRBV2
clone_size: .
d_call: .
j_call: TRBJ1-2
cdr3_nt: TGTGCCAGCAAAGAAGGCTACACCTTC
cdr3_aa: CASKEGYTF

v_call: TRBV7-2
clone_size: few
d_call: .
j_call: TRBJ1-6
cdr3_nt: TGTGCCAGCAGCTTCCTACACCTCCACTTT
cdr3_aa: CASSFLHLHF

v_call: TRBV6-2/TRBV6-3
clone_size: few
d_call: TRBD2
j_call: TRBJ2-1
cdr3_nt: TGTGCCAGCAGTTACCTAGCGGGGGGAGACTACAATGAGCAGTTCTTC
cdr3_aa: CASSYLAGGDYNEQFF

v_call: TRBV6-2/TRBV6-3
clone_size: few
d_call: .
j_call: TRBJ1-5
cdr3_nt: TGTGCCAGCAGTTACTCTACAGGGTATTATAGCAATCAGCCCCAGCATTTT
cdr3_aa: CASSYSTGYYSNQPQHF

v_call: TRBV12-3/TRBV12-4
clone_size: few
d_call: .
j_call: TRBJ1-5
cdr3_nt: TGTGCCAGCAGCAGCGGGACCGTAAGCAATCAGCCCCAGCATTTT
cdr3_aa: CASSSGTVSNQPQHF

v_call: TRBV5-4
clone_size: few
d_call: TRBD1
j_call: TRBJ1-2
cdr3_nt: TGTGCCAGCAGCTTCGGGACAGAGTCGTATGGCTACACCTTC
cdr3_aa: CASSFGTESYGYTF

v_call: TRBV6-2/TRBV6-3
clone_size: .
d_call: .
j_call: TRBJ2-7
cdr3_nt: TGTGCCAGCAGTTACGACCGGTCCTACGAGCAGTACTTC
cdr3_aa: CASSYDRSYEQYF

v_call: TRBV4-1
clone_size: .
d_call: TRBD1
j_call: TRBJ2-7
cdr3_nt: TGCGCCAGCAGCCATACCGGACAGGCGGAAGAGCAGTACTTC
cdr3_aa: CASSHTGQAEEQYF

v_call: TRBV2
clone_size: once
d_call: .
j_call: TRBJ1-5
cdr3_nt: TGTGCCAGCACCACAGGGTACAGCAATCAGCCCCAGCATTTT
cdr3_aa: CASTTGYSNQPQHF

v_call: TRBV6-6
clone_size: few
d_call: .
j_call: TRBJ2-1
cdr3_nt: TGTGCCAGCAGTTCTCCTGACACAGGGTACAATGAGCAGTTCTTC
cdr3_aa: CASSSPDTGYNEQFF

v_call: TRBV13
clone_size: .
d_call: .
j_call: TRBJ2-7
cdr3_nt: TGTGCCGTTCGCTCTAAAGGACGGTCCTACGAGCAGTACTTC
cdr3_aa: CAVRSKGRSYEQYF

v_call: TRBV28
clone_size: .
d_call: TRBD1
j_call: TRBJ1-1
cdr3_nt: TGTGCCAGCAGACCGGGACAGCTAGCATACACTGAAGCTTTCTTT
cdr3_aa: CASRPGQLAYTEAFF

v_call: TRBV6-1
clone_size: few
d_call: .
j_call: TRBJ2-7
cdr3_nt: TGTGCCATCCACCCTTTTAACGTAGCCGGACCAAGGGAGGACGAGCAGTACTTC
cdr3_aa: CAIHPFNVAGPREDEQYF

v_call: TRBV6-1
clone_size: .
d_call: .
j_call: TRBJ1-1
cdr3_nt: TGTGCCAGCAGTGAAGACTGGGAGGAAGACACTGAAGCTTTCTTT
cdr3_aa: CASSEDWEEDTEAFF

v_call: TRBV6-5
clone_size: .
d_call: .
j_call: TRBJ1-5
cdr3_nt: TGTGCCAGCAGTTACTCCCCGTTTCAGCCCCAGCATTTT
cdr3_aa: CASSYSPFQPQHF

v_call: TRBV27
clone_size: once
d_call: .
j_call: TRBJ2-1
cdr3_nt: TGTGCCAGCAGGGACCCTAGCTTACGCACCTACAATGAGCAGTTCTTC
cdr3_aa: CASRDPSLRTYNEQFF

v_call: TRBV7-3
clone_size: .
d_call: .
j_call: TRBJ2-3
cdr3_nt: TGTGCCAGCAGCACCACCGGGGGGCGCAACCCAGATACGCAGTATTTT
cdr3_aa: CASSTTGGRNPDTQYF

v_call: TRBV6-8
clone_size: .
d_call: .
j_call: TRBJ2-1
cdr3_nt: TGTGCCAGCAGTTACAATCCCGGGGACTACAATGAGCAGTTCTTC
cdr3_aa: CASSYNPGDYNEQFF

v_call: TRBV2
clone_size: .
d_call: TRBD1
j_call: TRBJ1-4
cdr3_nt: TGTGCCAGCAGTGAAGCAGTGGGGGACAGGGAGAGGATTCTATGTGAAAAACTGTTTTTT
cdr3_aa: CASSEAVGDRERILCEKLFF

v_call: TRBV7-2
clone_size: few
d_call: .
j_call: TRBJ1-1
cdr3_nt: TGTGCCAGCAGCTTACCCCCAGGGACGAACACTGAAGCTTTCTTT
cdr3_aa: CASSLPPGTNTEAFF

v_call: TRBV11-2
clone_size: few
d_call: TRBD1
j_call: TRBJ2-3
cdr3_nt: TGTGCCAGCAGCTCTCCCGGGACAGGGGAGACAGATACGCAGTATTTT
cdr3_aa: CASSSPGTGETDTQYF